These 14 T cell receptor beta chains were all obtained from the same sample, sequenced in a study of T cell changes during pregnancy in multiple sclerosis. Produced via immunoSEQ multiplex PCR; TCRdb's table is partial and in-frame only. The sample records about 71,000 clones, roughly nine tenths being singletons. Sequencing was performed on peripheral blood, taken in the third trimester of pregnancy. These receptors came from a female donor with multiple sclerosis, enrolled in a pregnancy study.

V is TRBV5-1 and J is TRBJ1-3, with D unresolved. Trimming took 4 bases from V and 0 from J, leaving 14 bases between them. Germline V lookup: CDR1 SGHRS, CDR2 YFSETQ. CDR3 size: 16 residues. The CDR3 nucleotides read TGCGCCAGCAGCGAAAGGACGGGAGGCTCTGGAAACACCATATATTTT. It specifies CASSERTGGSGNTIYF. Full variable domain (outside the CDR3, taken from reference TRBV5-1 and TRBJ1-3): KAGVTQTPRYLIKTRGQQVTLSCSPISGHRSVSWYQQTPGQGLQFLFEYFSETQRNKGNFPGRFSGRQFSNSRSEMNVSTLELGDSALYLCASSERTGGSGNTIYFGEGSWLTVV.

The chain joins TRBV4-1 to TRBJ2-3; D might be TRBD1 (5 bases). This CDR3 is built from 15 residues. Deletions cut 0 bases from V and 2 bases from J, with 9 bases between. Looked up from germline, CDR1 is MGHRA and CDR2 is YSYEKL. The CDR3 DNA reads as TGCGCCAGCAGCCAAGACCAGGGATACACAGATACGCAGTATTTT. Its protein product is CASSQDQGYTDTQYF.

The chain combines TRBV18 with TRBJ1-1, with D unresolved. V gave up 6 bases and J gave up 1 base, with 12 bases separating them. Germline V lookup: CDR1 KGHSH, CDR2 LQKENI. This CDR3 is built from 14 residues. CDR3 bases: TGTGCCAGCTCCCCGTCGGCGGGGAACACTGAAGCTTTCTTT. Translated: CASSPSAGNTEAFF.

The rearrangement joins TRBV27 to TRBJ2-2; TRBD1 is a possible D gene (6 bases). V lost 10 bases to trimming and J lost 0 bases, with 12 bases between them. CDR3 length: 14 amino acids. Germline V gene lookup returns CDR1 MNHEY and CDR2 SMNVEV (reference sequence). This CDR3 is CATTGTSNTGELFF. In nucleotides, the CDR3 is TGTGCCACCACCGGGACATCGAACACCGGGGAGCTGTTTTTT.

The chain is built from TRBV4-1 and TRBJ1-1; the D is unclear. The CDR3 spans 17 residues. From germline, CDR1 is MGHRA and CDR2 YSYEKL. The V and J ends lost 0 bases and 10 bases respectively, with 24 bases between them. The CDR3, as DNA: TGCGCCAGCAGCCAAGATACGTTCCTCGGCGAGGCAGAAGCAGCTTTCTTT. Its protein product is CASSQDTFLGEAEAAFF.

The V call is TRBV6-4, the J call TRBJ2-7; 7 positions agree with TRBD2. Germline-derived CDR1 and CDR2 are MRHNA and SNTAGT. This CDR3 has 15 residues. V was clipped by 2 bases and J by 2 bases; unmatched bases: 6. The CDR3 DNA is TGTGCCAGCAGTGACGAGCGGGACGGGACCTACGAGCAGTACTTC. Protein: CASSDERDGTYEQYF.

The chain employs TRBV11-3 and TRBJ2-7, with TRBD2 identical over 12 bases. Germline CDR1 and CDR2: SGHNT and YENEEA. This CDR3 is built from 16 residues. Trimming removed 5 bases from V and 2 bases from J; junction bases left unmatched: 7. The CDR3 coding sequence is TGTGCCAGCAGCCCGGGATCTAGCGGGAGGGCCTACGAGCAGTACTTC. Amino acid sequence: CASSPGSSGRAYEQYF.

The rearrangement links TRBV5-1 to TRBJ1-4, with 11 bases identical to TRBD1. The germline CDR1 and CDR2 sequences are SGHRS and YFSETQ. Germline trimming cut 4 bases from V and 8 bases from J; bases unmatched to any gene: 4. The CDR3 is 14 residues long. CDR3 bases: TGCGCCAGCAGCCGGACAGGGGGCGAAGAAAAACTGTTTTTT. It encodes CASSRTGGEEKLFF.

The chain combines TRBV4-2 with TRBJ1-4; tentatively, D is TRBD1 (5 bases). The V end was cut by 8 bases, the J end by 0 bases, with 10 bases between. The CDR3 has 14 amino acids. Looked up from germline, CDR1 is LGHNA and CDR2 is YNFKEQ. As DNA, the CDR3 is TGTGCCAGCGGGGCCGCCGCAACTAATGAAAAACTGTTTTTT. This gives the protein CASGAAATNEKLFF.

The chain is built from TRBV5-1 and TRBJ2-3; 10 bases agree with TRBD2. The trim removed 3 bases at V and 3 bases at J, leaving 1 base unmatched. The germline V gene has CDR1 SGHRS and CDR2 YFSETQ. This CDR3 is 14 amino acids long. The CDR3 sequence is CASSSSGRTDTQYF. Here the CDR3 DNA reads TGCGCCAGCAGCTCTAGCGGGAGAACAGATACGCAGTATTTT.

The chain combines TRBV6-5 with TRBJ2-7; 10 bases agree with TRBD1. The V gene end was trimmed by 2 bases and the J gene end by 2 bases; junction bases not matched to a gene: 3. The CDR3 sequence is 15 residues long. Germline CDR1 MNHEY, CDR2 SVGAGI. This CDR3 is CASSYPGQGTYEQYF. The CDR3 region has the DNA TGTGCCAGCAGTTACCCGGGACAGGGGACCTACGAGCAGTACTTC.

The CDR3 loop is CASSWDRPKETQYF. CDR3 sequence (DNA): TGCGCCAGCAGCTGGGACAGGCCGAAAGAGACCCAGTACTTC. V gene TRBV5-1 combines with J gene TRBJ2-5; 8 bases match TRBD1. Trimming cost V 3 bases and J 3 bases; bases outside gene matches: 4. The CDR3 spans 14 residues. Germline assignment: CDR1 SGHRS and CDR2 YFSETQ. The full variable domain, in which reference TRBV5-1 and TRBJ2-5 provide the parts outside the CDR3, is KAGVTQTPRYLIKTRGQQVTLSCSPISGHRSVSWYQQTPGQGLQFLFEYFSETQRNKGNFPGRFSGRQFSNSRSEMNVSTLELGDSALYLCASSWDRPKETQYFGPGTRLLVL.

CDR3 nucleotide sequence: TGCGCCAGCAGCCAAGATATACAGGGGGGGGCCGGGGAGCTGTTTTTT. As protein: CASSQDIQGGAGELFF. The rearrangement joins TRBV4-3 to TRBJ2-2; maybe TRBD1 (8 bases). V shed 0 bases and J shed 6 bases, with 14 bases lying between them. The germline CDR1 and CDR2 sequences are LGHNA and YSLEER. The CDR3 totals 16 residues.

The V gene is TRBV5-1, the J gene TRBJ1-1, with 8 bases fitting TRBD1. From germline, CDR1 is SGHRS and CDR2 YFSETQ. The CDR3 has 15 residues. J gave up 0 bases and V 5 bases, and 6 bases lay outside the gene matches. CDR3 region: CASRHGQGMNTEAFF. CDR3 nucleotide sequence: TGCGCCAGCAGACATGGACAGGGCATGAACACTGAAGCTTTCTTT.